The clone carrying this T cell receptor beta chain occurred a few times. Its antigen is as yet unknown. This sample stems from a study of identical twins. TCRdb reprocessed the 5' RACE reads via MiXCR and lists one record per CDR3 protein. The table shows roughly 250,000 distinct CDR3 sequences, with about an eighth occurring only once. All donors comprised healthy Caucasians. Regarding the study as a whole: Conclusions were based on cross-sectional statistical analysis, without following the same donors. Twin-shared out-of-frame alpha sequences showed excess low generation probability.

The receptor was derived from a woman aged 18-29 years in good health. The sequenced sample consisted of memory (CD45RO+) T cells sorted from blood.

The DNA of the CDR3 is TGTGCCAGCAGCTTGCAGACTAGCGGAGAGACCCAGTACTTC. Protein product: CASSLQTSGETQYF. This chain uses TRBV7-2 with TRBJ2-5; 9 bases are a match to TRBD2. There are 14 residues in the CDR3. V shed 3 bases and J 4 bases; nucleotides not matched to a gene: 3. Germline V lookup: CDR1 SGHTA, CDR2 FQGNSA. The variable domain in full, completed from reference TRBV7-2 and TRBJ2-5, reads GAGVSQSPSNKVTEKGKDVELRCDPISGHTALYWYRQSLGQGLEFLIYFQGNSAPDKSGLPSDRFSAERTGGSVSTLTIQRTQQEDSAVYLCASSLQTSGETQYFGPGTRLLVL.